In its sample, the clone carrying this T cell receptor beta chain was seen a few times. The data are from a study of CD8+ T cells in alopecia areata. The CDR3 is 16 amino acids. CDR1 SQVTM and CDR2 ANQGSEA come from the germline V gene. Losses at the gene ends were 5 bases for V and 1 base for J; bases not matched to a gene: 13. Following extraction, RNA underwent reverse transcription to cDNA, which served as the sequencing template. Method: immunoSEQ multiplex PCR; TCRdb's copy keeps in-frame clones and lacks some. The data contain approximately 130,000 clones, 40% to 55% of them singletons. The chain employs TRBV29-1 and TRBJ2-5; 7 nucleotides align to TRBD1. This clonotype originated in a human donor with alopecia areata. Sequencing was done on a sample of NKG2D-low CD8+ T cells sorted from blood. CDR3 residues: CSVSGTENFIQETQYF. The CDR3 DNA follows: TGCAGCGTTTCCGGGACAGAGAACTTTATCCAAGAGACCCAGTACTTC.